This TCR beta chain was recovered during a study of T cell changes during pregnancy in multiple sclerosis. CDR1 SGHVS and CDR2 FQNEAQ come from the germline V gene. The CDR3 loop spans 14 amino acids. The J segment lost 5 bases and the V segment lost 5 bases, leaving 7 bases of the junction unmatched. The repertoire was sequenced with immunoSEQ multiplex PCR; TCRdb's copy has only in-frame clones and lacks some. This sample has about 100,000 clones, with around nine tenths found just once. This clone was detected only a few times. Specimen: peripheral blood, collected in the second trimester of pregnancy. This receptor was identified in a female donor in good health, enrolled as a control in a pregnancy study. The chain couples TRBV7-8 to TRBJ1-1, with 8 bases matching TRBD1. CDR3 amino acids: CASSLQGAGTEAFF. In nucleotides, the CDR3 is TGTGCCAGCAGCCTGCAGGGGGCCGGGACTGAAGCTTTCTTT. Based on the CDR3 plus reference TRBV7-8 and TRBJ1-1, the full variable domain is GAGVSQSPRYKVAKRGQDVALRCDPISGHVSLFWYQQALGQGPEFLTYFQNEAQLDKSGLPSDRFFAERPEGSVSTLKIQRTQQEDSAVYLCASSLQGAGTEAFFGQGTRLTVV.